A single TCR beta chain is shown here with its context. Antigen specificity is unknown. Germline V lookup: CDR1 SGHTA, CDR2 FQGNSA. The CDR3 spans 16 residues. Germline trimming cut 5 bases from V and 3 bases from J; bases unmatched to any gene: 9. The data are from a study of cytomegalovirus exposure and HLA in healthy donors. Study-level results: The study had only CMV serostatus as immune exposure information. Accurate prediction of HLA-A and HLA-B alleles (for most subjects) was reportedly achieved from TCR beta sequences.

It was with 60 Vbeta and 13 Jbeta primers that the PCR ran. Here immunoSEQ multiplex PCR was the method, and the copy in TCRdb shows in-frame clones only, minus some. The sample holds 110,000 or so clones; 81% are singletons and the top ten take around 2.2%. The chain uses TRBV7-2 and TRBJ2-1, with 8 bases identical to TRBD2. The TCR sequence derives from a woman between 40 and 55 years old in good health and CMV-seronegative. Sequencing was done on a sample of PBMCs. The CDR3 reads CASSLRGSGIYNEQFF. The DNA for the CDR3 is TGTGCCAGCAGCCTTCGCGGTAGCGGGATCTACAATGAGCAGTTCTTC.